Below, one TCR beta chain is given with its context. The data derive from a study of T cell changes during pregnancy in multiple sclerosis. The CDR3 extends over 11 amino acids. Trimming pared 7 bases from V and 5 bases from J, leaving 9 bases between. From germline, CDR1 is MNHNS and CDR2 SASEGT. Data came from immunoSEQ multiplex PCR; TCRdb stores just in-frame clones and leaves some out. The table lists tens of thousands of clones, 91% of them singletons. The sequenced sample was peripheral blood, obtained in the third trimester of pregnancy. The chain carries TRBV6-1 and TRBJ2-7, with D possibly TRBD1 on 6 matching bases. This TCR came from a female donor in good health, enrolled as a control in a pregnancy study. CDR3 protein: CASTQGNEQYF. CDR3 DNA sequence: TGTGCCAGCACCCAGGGGAACGAGCAGTACTTC.